This entry lists 16 T cell receptor beta chains sequenced from one sample in a study of regulatory T cells in long-lasting Graves disease. Indicated time point: newly diagnosed GD, antithyroid drugs for less than 3 months. PBMC RNA was the source of the TCR library. Relying on iRepertoire HTBI primers and Arm-PCR of CDR3 regions, the team built TCR beta libraries. TCRdb fed the multiplex PCR reads into MiXCR, producing one record per CDR3 protein. The sample has approximately 390,000 distinct CDR3 sequences, roughly 17% seen once. The data also belong to a second study, concerning T cells in Graves' hyperthyroidism and ophthalmopathy.

The sample consisted of peripheral blood mononuclear cells (PBMCs), taken at new diagnosis, from a patient treated with antithyroid drugs. The receptors were sampled from a woman under 30 with Graves disease.

The chain uses TRBV6-2 or TRBV6-3 and TRBJ2-5; 7 bases agree with TRBD2. CDR1 is MNHEY, CDR2 SVGEGT, per germline. With 5 bases clipped from V and 5 bases from J, the junction kept 14 bases outside the gene matches. The CDR3 runs to 16 residues. In DNA form, the CDR3 reads TGTGCCAGCAGTGCGGGTTCCGGGATGGGAGGGGAGACCCAGTACTTC. It translates to CASSAGSGMGGETQYF.

In regard to this clonotype: Its ends do not fully match the called genes, so a read error is possible. The chain couples TRBV20-1 to TRBJ1-2; D perhaps matches TRBD1 (6 bases). The CDR3 length is 10 residues. Germline-derived CDR1 and CDR2 are DFQATT and SNEGSKA (reference sequence). CDR3: CSAWTVPLPF. Here the CDR3 DNA reads TGCAGTGCTTGGACAGTTCCTCTTCCCTTC.

This clonotype occurred a few times. The gene calls are TRBV20-1 and TRBJ1-5, with D possibly TRBD1 on 5 matching bases. The CDR3 spans 13 residues. Germline CDR1 DFQATT, CDR2 SNEGSKA (reference sequence). Between the trimmed V and J ends, which lost 3 bases and 3 bases, there was a span of 9 bases. The CDR3 nucleotides read TGCAGTGCTAGTGGGGACGACAATCAGCCCCAGCATTTT. Amino acid sequence: CSASGDDNQPQHF.

This clonotype was seen repeatedly, ten times or more. J is TRBJ2-3 and V is TRBV20-1; D might be TRBD1 or TRBD2, each matching 5 bases. The germline V and J ends were trimmed by 2 bases and 4 bases, with 16 bases remaining between them. CDR1 is DFQATT and CDR2 is SNEGSKA in the germline V gene (reference sequence). This CDR3 has 15 residues. For the CDR3, the DNA is TGCAGTGCTAGAAGTGTGGGACCTCGTCCAGATACGCAGTATTTT. Its translation is CSARSVGPRPDTQYF.

This clonotype was observed at least ten times. The CDR3 here is CASSQHRGLVKGNEQFF. The CDR3, as DNA: TGTGCCAGCAGCCAACACCGGGGACTAGTAAAGGGCAATGAGCAGTTCTTC. The chain employs TRBV3-1 and TRBJ2-1; 8 bases match TRBD2. Per germline, CDR1 LGHDT and CDR2 YNNKEL (reference sequence). The CDR3 is 17 amino acids. Germline trimming cut 2 bases from V and 6 bases from J; bases unmatched to any gene: 12.

On this clonotype itself: This may be a read error, as it is one base from a much larger clone. This chain links TRBV11-2 with TRBJ2-5; 7 bases are shared with TRBD1. This CDR3 spans 13 amino acids. The V segment lost 0 bases and the J segment 11 bases; nucleotides outside the gene matches: 6. Germline V gene sequence: CDR1 SGHAT, CDR2 FQNNGV. Here the CDR3 reads CASSLEGQLWQYF. CDR3 coding DNA: TGTGCCAGCAGCTTAGAGGGACAGCTCTGGCAGTACTTC. Full variable domain (missing parts from reference TRBV11-2 and TRBJ2-5): EAGVAQSPRYKIIEKRQSVAFWCNPISGHATLYWYQQILGQGPKLLIQFQNNGVVDDSQLPKDRFSAERLKGVDSTLKIQPAKLEDSAVYLCASSLEGQLWQYFGPGTRLLVL.

V usage is TRBV19 and J usage is TRBJ2-4; D may match TRBD1 or TRBD2 (5 bases each). CDR1 LNHDA and CDR2 SQIVND come from the germline V gene (reference sequence). The germline V and J ends were trimmed by 5 bases and 4 bases, with 15 bases remaining between them. This CDR3 is built from 15 residues. The CDR3 spells CASSYPGRQKNIQYF. DNA of the CDR3: TGTGCCAGTAGTTACCCGGGACGCCAGAAAAACATTCAGTACTTC.

The chain combines TRBV12-3 or TRBV12-4 with TRBJ2-2, with D maybe TRBD2 (5 bases). The CDR3 has 14 amino acids. V shed 8 bases and J shed 0 bases, with 10 bases lying between them. The CDR3 here is CASRTYANTGELFF. The CDR3 DNA follows: TGTGCCAGCCGGACTTACGCGAACACCGGGGAGCTGTTTTTT.

This clonotype has at least ten counts. The CDR3 DNA sequence: TGCAGTGGCAGTCGGGGAAAAGATCAGCCCCAGCATTTT. Its translation is CSGSRGKDQPQHF. The chain joins TRBV20-1 to TRBJ1-5; D is unresolved. The CDR3 extends over 13 amino acids. From germline, CDR1 is DFQATT and CDR2 SNEGSKA (reference sequence). V was cut by 7 bases and J by 5 bases, with 15 bases left in between.

This clonotype came up many times. The genes are TRBV5-1 and TRBJ2-2; D is unclear. V was clipped by 0 bases and J by 0 bases, with 12 bases between them. CDR1 and CDR2 from the germline V gene are SGHRS and YFSETQ. CDR3 size: 17 residues. The CDR3 region has the DNA TGCGCCAGCAGCTTGGTTCCAGGAGAAACGAACACCGGGGAGCTGTTTTTT. Translated: CASSLVPGETNTGELFF.

This clonotype was found a few times. The V call is TRBV20-1, the J call TRBJ2-7; D not certain. In germline, CDR1 is DFQATT, CDR2 SNEGSKA (reference sequence). The CDR3 length is 12 residues. Deletions cut 8 bases from V and 3 bases from J, with 14 bases between. Written as DNA, the CDR3 is TGCAGTTATCACAGACCGGGCTACGAGCAGTACTTC. This gives the protein CSYHRPGYEQYF.

The chain recombines TRBV5-4 with TRBJ2-3; D is tentatively TRBD1 or TRBD2 (5 bases each). Germline CDR1 SGHNT, CDR2 YYREEE (reference sequence). This CDR3 is 15 amino acids long. Trimming stripped 0 bases from V and 0 bases from J, with 8 bases between. CDR3 sequence (DNA): TGTGCCAGCAGCTTGGAGGGACCAAGCACAGATACGCAGTATTTT. Translating it yields CASSLEGPSTDTQYF.

The CDR3 coding sequence is TGTGCCAGCACCCGGGACAGTCGCATGAACACTGAAGCTTTCTTT. Protein product: CASTRDSRMNTEAFF. This chain joins TRBV7-9 and TRBJ1-1, with 7 positions matching TRBD1. Germline CDR1 SEHNR, CDR2 FQNEAQ (reference sequence). The CDR3 runs to 15 residues. V dropped 7 bases and J dropped 0; count of bases not matched to a gene: 8.

This clonotype has at least ten counts. The chain employs TRBV5-1 and TRBJ2-2, with TRBD1 identical over 7 bases. The CDR3 covers 16 residues. The V segment lost 4 bases and the J segment 1 base; nucleotides outside the gene matches: 7. Looked up from germline, CDR1 is SGHRS and CDR2 is YFSETQ. CDR3 residues: CASSRRDSLNTGELFF. In DNA form, the CDR3 reads TGCGCCAGCAGCCGCCGGGACAGCCTGAACACCGGGGAGCTGTTTTTT.

The chain has TRBV20-1 and TRBJ1-2, with no clear D. CDR3 size: 11 residues. V was clipped by 3 bases and J by 8 bases, with 10 bases between them. The germline V gene has CDR1 DFQATT and CDR2 SNEGSKA (reference sequence). The CDR3 reads CSASTRGGYTF. CDR3 in DNA: TGCAGTGCTAGTACCAGAGGAGGCTACACCTTC.

This clonotype was detected many times. V and J are TRBV3-1 and TRBJ2-7, with D tentatively TRBD2 (5 bases). The V gene lost 8 bases and the J gene lost 2 bases, with 10 bases spanning the gap. This CDR3 has 12 residues. The V gene's germline CDR1 is LGHDT and CDR2 YNNKEL (reference sequence). This CDR3 reads CASRGKTYEQYF. The CDR3 nucleotides read TGTGCCAGCCGAGGGAAAACCTACGAGCAGTACTTC.